These 26 T cell receptor beta chains came from one sample sequenced in a study of shared clonotypes between healthy human individuals. The naive CD8 subset, CD45RO-negative cells positively selected for CCR7, excluded terminally differentiated effector memory CD45RA+ cells. Profiling relied on immunoSEQ multiplex PCR, and the TCRdb table lists in-frame clones only, not all of them. In the table there are approximately 1.9 million clones, roughly 95% of which are singletons. Sequencing was performed on naive CD8+ T cells from PBMCs. The receptors shown here come from a man between 18 and 29 years old in good health. Some clones in this sample may be carry-over from other donors' samples.

Concerning this clone: The same CDR3 also results from other DNA sequences found in this sample. V and J are TRBV7-9 and TRBJ1-2, with 7 bases lining up with TRBD1. Per the germline V gene, CDR1 is SEHNR and CDR2 is FQNEAQ (reference sequence). The CDR3 covers 13 residues. The V gene end was trimmed by 5 bases and the J gene end by 6 bases; junction bases not matched to a gene: 6. CDR3 DNA sequence: TGTGCCAGCAGCCTAGGGACAGCGGATGGCTACACCTTC. This gives the protein CASSLGTADGYTF.

V usage is TRBV5-6 and J usage is TRBJ1-1, with D uncertain. V was pared by 0 bases and J by 5 bases, with 14 bases between. Germline V gives CDR1 SGHDT, CDR2 YYEEEE. The CDR3 contains 15 residues. In DNA, the CDR3 is TGTGCCAGCAGCTTGGACTTAATGGGGTGGACTGAAGCTTTCTTT. This encodes CASSLDLMGWTEAFF.

This rearrangement joins TRBV27 to TRBJ2-7; D may be TRBD2 (6 bases). This CDR3 spans 13 amino acids. Germline-derived CDR1 and CDR2 are MNHEY and SMNVEV (reference sequence). The V gene lost 7 bases and the J gene lost 5 bases, with 15 bases spanning the gap. CDR3 protein: CASIGGSDDEQYF. The CDR3 DNA sequence: TGTGCCAGCATCGGGGGATCGGACGACGAGCAGTACTTC.

Note on this clone: With a much larger clone just one base away, this may be a read error. The same CDR3 can be traced to other DNA sequences in this sample. The V gene is TRBV5-6, the J gene TRBJ2-7; D ambiguous. Trimming removed 0 bases from V and 0 bases from J, with 4 bases in between. The length of the CDR3 is 13 residues. Germline loops: CDR1 SGHDT, CDR2 YYEEEE. CDR3 DNA sequence: TGTGCCAGCAGCTTGGGTAGCTCCTACGAGCAGTACTTC. This sequence encodes CASSLGSSYEQYF.

This chain links TRBV10-1 with TRBJ2-3, with 10 positions matching TRBD2. Losses at the gene ends were 9 bases for V and 1 base for J; bases not matched to a gene: 7. In germline, CDR1 is WNHNN, CDR2 SYGVQD (reference sequence). The CDR3 contains 15 residues. Written as DNA, the CDR3 is TGCGCCAGAAAAAAAGGGACTAGCGGCACAGATACGCAGTATTTT. It encodes CARKKGTSGTDTQYF.

V usage is TRBV15 and J usage is TRBJ1-1, with 7 bases lining up with TRBD1. The CDR3 extends over 15 amino acids. The V gene end was trimmed by 3 bases and the J gene end by 4 bases; junction bases not matched to a gene: 8. The germline V gene has CDR1 LNHNV and CDR2 YYDKDF (reference sequence). CDR3 in amino acids: CATSRRTGPATEAFF. The CDR3 DNA sequence: TGTGCCACCAGCAGGAGGACAGGCCCCGCCACTGAAGCTTTCTTT.

CDR3 amino acids: CASSLGHPGQVAKNIQYF. For the CDR3, the DNA is TGTGCCAGCAGCTTAGGGCACCCGGGACAGGTAGCCAAAAACATTCAGTACTTC. The rearrangement links TRBV13 to TRBJ2-4; 8 bases match TRBD1. The junction had 7 bases not matched to a gene; V was cut back by 0 bases and J by 0 bases. This CDR3 region has 18 residues. Germline V gives CDR1 PRHDT, CDR2 FYEKMQ (reference sequence).

With regard to this clone: Other DNA sequences in this specimen translate into the identical CDR3. The rearrangement links TRBV27 to TRBJ2-5; the D call may be TRBD1 or TRBD2 (6 bases each). Germline loops: CDR1 MNHEY, CDR2 SMNVEV (reference sequence). Trimming shortened V by 6 bases and J by 4 bases, and 12 bases separated the two germline ends. The CDR3 runs 13 residues. CDR3 sequence reads: CASSLGGGETQYF. The CDR3 nucleotides read TGTGCCAGCAGCCTTGGAGGGGGAGAGACCCAGTACTTC.

This clone has only a few counts. The V gene is TRBV4-1, the J gene TRBJ1-1, with no clear D. Trimming pared 2 bases from V and 3 bases from J, leaving 10 bases between. Germline V lookup: CDR1 MGHRA, CDR2 YSYEKL. This CDR3 contains 14 residues. The CDR3 loop reads CASSQSTKHTEAFF. The CDR3 DNA follows: TGCGCCAGCAGCCAATCAACCAAACACACTGAAGCTTTCTTT.

The V and J genes are TRBV9 and TRBJ2-6; 8 nucleotides line up with TRBD1. Germline V CDR1 and CDR2: SGDLS, YYNGEE. The CDR3 consists of 18 residues. V lost 0 bases to trimming and J lost 1 base; unmatched junction nucleotides: 6. CDR3 sequence (DNA): TGTGCCAGCAGCGTAGGTCACAGGGGGTATTCTGGGGCCAACGTCCTGACTTTC. Protein product: CASSVGHRGYSGANVLTF.

V usage is TRBV7-9 and J usage is TRBJ2-5, with D uncertain. The J call is uncertain, as TRBJ2-7 better fits the DNA end. Germline assignment: CDR1 SEHNR and CDR2 FQNEAQ (reference sequence). CDR3 length equals 13 residues. As DNA, the CDR3 is TGTGCCAGCAGCCGGCGCATGGGCTACGAGCAGTACTTC. This translates into CASSRRMGYEQYF.

V and J are TRBV18 and TRBJ1-1; D unresolved. The V gene lost 1 base and the J gene lost 4 bases, with 13 bases spanning the gap. The germline V gene encodes CDR1 KGHSH and CDR2 LQKENI. This CDR3 comprises 15 residues. CDR3 residues: CASSPRPGEGTEAFF. CDR3 nucleotide sequence: TGTGCCAGCTCACCACGGCCCGGGGAGGGCACTGAAGCTTTCTTT.

The rearrangement uses TRBV5-6 and TRBJ1-2; D gene unclear. V lost 0 bases and J lost 0, with 9 bases in between. The length of the CDR3 is 15 residues. Looked up from germline, CDR1 is SGHDT and CDR2 is YYEEEE. Written as DNA, the CDR3 is TGTGCCAGCAGCTTGGTAGCCATCTCTAACTATGGCTACACCTTC. This codes for CASSLVAISNYGYTF.

The rearrangement uses TRBV28 and TRBJ2-3, with D uncertain. Per germline, CDR1 MDHEN and CDR2 SYDVKM. Trimming removed 0 bases at V and 0 bases at J, with 7 bases between. The CDR3 runs 15 residues. In nucleotides, the CDR3 is TGTGCCAGCAGTTTATGGTCCTCTAGCACAGATACGCAGTATTTT. Amino acids: CASSLWSSSTDTQYF. Full variable domain (rest looked up from reference TRBV28 and TRBJ2-3): DVKVTQSSRYLVKRTGEKVFLECVQDMDHENMFWYRQDPGLGLRLIYFSYDVKMKEKGDIPEGYSVSREKKERFSLILESASTNQTSMYLCASSLWSSSTDTQYFGPGTRLTVL.

V and J are TRBV5-1 and TRBJ2-5; 8 nucleotides align to TRBD1. The length of the CDR3 is 16 residues. Germline lookup yields CDR1 SGHRS and CDR2 YFSETQ. V lost 0 bases, J lost 3 bases, and 7 bases stayed unmatched. The CDR3 DNA follows: TGCGCCAGCAGCTTGGCCGGCAGGGGGCGTAAAGAGACCCAGTACTTC. Translation gives CASSLAGRGRKETQYF. The full variable domain, its missing parts supplied by reference TRBV5-1 and TRBJ2-5, is KAGVTQTPRYLIKTRGQQVTLSCSPISGHRSVSWYQQTPGQGLQFLFEYFSETQRNKGNFPGRFSGRQFSNSRSEMNVSTLELGDSALYLCASSLAGRGRKETQYFGPGTRLLVL.

CDR3: CASSVDGRNQETQYF. The CDR3 DNA follows: TGTGCCAGCAGCGTAGATGGAAGAAACCAAGAGACCCAGTACTTC. The chain employs TRBV9 and TRBJ2-5; the D is unclear. CDR1 and CDR2 from the germline V gene are SGDLS and YYNGEE. The V end was cut by 0 bases, the J end by 0 bases, with 9 bases between. This CDR3 contains 15 residues. The entire variable domain, with the rest obtained from reference TRBV9 and TRBJ2-5, is as follows: DSGVTQTPKHLITATGQRVTLRCSPRSGDLSVYWYQQSLDQGLQFLIQYYNGEERAKGNILERFSAQQFPDLHSELNLSSLELGDSALYFCASSVDGRNQETQYFGPGTRLLVL.

The chain joins TRBV27 to TRBJ2-7; 7 positions agree with TRBD1. Germline V gene data show CDR1 as MNHEY and CDR2 as SMNVEV (reference sequence). J was trimmed by 5 bases and V by 3 bases; bases with no gene match: 4. There are 13 residues in the CDR3. Here the CDR3 reads CASSFLTGDEQYF. In nucleotides, the CDR3 is TGTGCCAGCAGTTTCTTAACAGGGGACGAGCAGTACTTC.

This chain links TRBV14 with TRBJ2-7; unclear D gene. Germline loops: CDR1 SGHDN, CDR2 FVKESK. Trimming removed 1 base from V and 6 bases from J, with 7 bases in between. This CDR3 is built from 12 residues. For the CDR3, the DNA is TGTGCCAGCAGCCAAGTTTGGTTCGAGCAGTACTTC. It is translated as CASSQVWFEQYF.

The chain employs TRBV9 and TRBJ1-2; no definite D call. Germline loops: CDR1 SGDLS, CDR2 YYNGEE. This CDR3 comprises 13 residues. Trimming cost V 5 bases and J 1 base, with 9 bases left between them. Here the CDR3 DNA reads TGTGCCAGCAGGTCCGGAAATAACTATGGCTACACCTTC. It specifies CASRSGNNYGYTF.

The V and J genes are TRBV27 and TRBJ2-1, with D hard to call. Trimming cost V 4 bases and J 4 bases, with 17 bases left between them. CDR1 is MNHEY and CDR2 is SMNVEV in the germline V gene (reference sequence). The CDR3 is made up of 16 amino acids. CDR3: CASSSQMGTLYNEQFF. CDR3 nucleotides: TGTGCCAGCAGTTCCCAAATGGGTACCCTTTACAATGAGCAGTTCTTC.

Concerning this clone itself: This specimen includes other DNA sequences encoding the same CDR3. The CDR3 DNA reads TGTGCCAGCAGCGATGACAGCTACGAGCAGTACTTC. Amino acids: CASSDDSYEQYF. The V call is TRBV5-4, the J call TRBJ2-7; weak D call: TRBD1 (5 bases). Germline values: CDR1 SGHNT, CDR2 YYREEE (reference sequence). V was clipped by 4 bases and J by 3 bases, with 8 bases between them. The CDR3 contains 12 residues.

J is TRBJ1-1 and V is TRBV6-6; TRBD1 matches at 7 bases. Trimming removed 5 bases from V and 3 bases from J; junction bases left unmatched: 12. The length of the CDR3 is 16 residues. The germline CDR1 and CDR2 sequences are MNHNY and SVGAGI (reference sequence). CDR3 nucleotides: TGTGCCAGCAGTCTGGGGGTTACAGGGGTAGACACTGAAGCTTTCTTT. Amino acid sequence: CASSLGVTGVDTEAFF.

The chain recombines TRBV11-2 with TRBJ2-7, with 8 bases matching TRBD2. In germline, CDR1 is SGHAT, CDR2 FQNNGV. V was pared by 4 bases and J by 3 bases, with 8 bases of the junction left unmatched. This CDR3 is built from 15 residues. The chain's CDR3 is CASSSSPSGSYEQYF. The CDR3, as DNA: TGTGCCAGCAGCTCATCTCCAAGCGGGAGCTACGAGCAGTACTTC.

The CDR3 sequence is CATSGVTILNEQFF. The CDR3 region has the DNA TGTGCCACCAGCGGGGTAACGATCTTGAATGAGCAGTTCTTC. The rearrangement links TRBV19 to TRBJ2-1; 7 bases are shared with TRBD2. Germline V lookup: CDR1 LNHDA, CDR2 SQIVND (reference sequence). The CDR3 contains 14 residues. With V trimmed by 10 bases and J by 7 bases, 13 bases remained unmatched.

The rearrangement joins TRBV29-1 to TRBJ2-1; no definite D call. The CDR3 spans 15 residues. CDR1 and CDR2 (germline): SQVTM, ANQGSEA. Between the trimmed V and J ends, which lost 4 bases and 0 bases, there was a span of 13 bases. CDR3 amino acids: CSVAAIWSSYNEQFF. CDR3 DNA: TGCAGCGTTGCCGCTATTTGGAGCTCCTACAATGAGCAGTTCTTC.

The chain links TRBV30 to TRBJ2-3; 8 bases line up with TRBD2. The length of the CDR3 is 21 residues. Unmatched junction bases numbered 20, after V lost 0 bases and J lost 0 bases. Germline V gives CDR1 GTSNPN, CDR2 SVGIG (reference sequence). The CDR3 sequence is CAWSVRRGELWERESTDTQYF. The CDR3 nucleotides are TGTGCCTGGAGTGTACGAAGGGGCGAGCTATGGGAGCGGGAGAGCACAGATACGCAGTATTTT.